The clone carrying this T cell receptor (beta chain) was counted only a few times. Its antigen is currently unknown. The sequenced template was cDNA made from the entire isolated RNA. Data came from immunoSEQ multiplex PCR; TCRdb stores just in-frame clones and leaves some out. The sample lists about 150,000 clones, under 9.5% occurring once. The entry originates in a study of beta chain features in type 1 diabetes. The study, taken as a whole, reports: A moderate, significant TCRB CDR3 shortening appeared in type 1 diabetes across four CD4+ subsets.

Markers CD45RO/CCR7/CD25/CD127/CD95/CD27 served to sort CD4+ naive, central memory, regulatory and stem cell-like memory cells. V lost 0 bases and J lost 9, with 19 bases in between. The CDR3 is 17 residues long. Germline lookup yields CDR1 SGDLS and CDR2 YYNGEE. The material sequenced was central memory CD4+ T cells from blood. This chain uses TRBV9 with TRBJ1-6; a possible D gene is TRBD1 (5 bases). This TCR was sampled from a man between 18 and 29 years old in good health. The CDR3 here is CASSVGLGGGIASPLHF. In DNA form, the CDR3 reads TGTGCCAGCAGCGTAGGCCTCGGGGGTGGCATTGCTTCACCCCTCCACTTT.